The rows below give T cell receptor beta chains drawn from one sample of a study of CD8 T cells in ankylosing spondylitis. TCRdb processed the 5' RACE reads anew with MiXCR; each CDR3 protein has one entry. The sample contains 350,000 to 450,000 distinct CDR3 sequences, roughly 20% of which appear only once. Sequenced input: blood, either unsorted or a sorted T cell fraction (not recorded which). These receptor sequences come from a male donor with ankylosing spondylitis or in good health (not recorded which). CDR3s include the opening cysteine and the closing phenylalanine or tryptophan. D genes are given only for firm matches. Clone size is shown for a subset of rows, as once, few, many or a class of expanded clone.

v_call	j_call	d_call	clone_size	cdr3_nt	cdr3_aa
TRBV3-1	TRBJ2-2	NA	NA	TGTGCCAGCAGCGAACTCACCGGGGAGCTGTTTTTT	CASSELTGELFF
TRBV5-1	TRBJ2-7	NA	few	TGCGCCAGCAGCTTGCTACCTCTTGGGGACGAGCAGTACTTC	CASSLLPLGDEQYF
TRBV5-1	TRBJ2-7	TRBD1	NA	TGCGCCAGCGGCTCCGACAGGGGAGACGAGCAGTACTTC	CASGSDRGDEQYF
TRBV7-6	TRBJ2-2	TRBD2	NA	TGTGCCAGCAGCATCTGGACTAGCGGGGGGATCAACGGGGAGCTGTTTTTT	CASSIWTSGGINGELFF
TRBV20-1	TRBJ2-1	NA	NA	TGCAGTGTCGAAAAAGGGGTCGACTCCTACAATGAGCAGTTCTTC	CSVEKGVDSYNEQFF
TRBV11-2	TRBJ2-7	NA	NA	TGTGCCAGCAGCCGCCCCGGGACAATTAACGAGCAGTACTTC	CASSRPGTINEQYF
TRBV4-1	TRBJ2-1	NA	few	TGCGCCAGCAGCACGGCCGGGACAAGTAACAATGAGCAGTTCTTC	CASSTAGTSNNEQFF
TRBV6-1	TRBJ2-5	TRBD1	NA	TGTGCCAGCCAATACAGGGGGCTGGAAGAGACCCAGTACTTC	CASQYRGLEETQYF
TRBV28	TRBJ2-7	NA	NA	TGTGCCAGCAGTCCCAAAATCCGGGGGGCAGGAGAGCAGTACTTC	CASSPKIRGAGEQYF
TRBV20-1	TRBJ2-1	NA	NA	TGCAGTGCCAACCCGCCGGAGGTCTCCTACAATGAGCAGTTCTTC	CSANPPEVSYNEQFF
TRBV5-6	TRBJ2-5	TRBD2	few	TGTGCCAGCAGCCTGATTGCGGGGGGACTAGAGACCCAGTACTTC	CASSLIAGGLETQYF
TRBV20-1	TRBJ2-7	TRBD1	NA	TGCAGTGCTAGAGGTCGACAGGGTGTCACCTACGAGCAGTACTTC	CSARGRQGVTYEQYF
TRBV11-2	TRBJ2-1	NA	few	TGTGCCAGCAGCTTATGGGGGGTAAATGGGGTTGACGACAATGAGCAGTTCTTC	CASSLWGVNGVDDNEQFF